What follows are 28 T cell receptor beta chains derived from one specimen sequenced in a study of blood T cell repertoires in COVID-19. TCRdb keeps only in-frame clones here, not all; method: immunoSEQ multiplex PCR. This sample has some 300,000 clones, with around four fifths found just once. Sequencing was carried out using peripheral blood. The receptors here all came from a woman in her fifties or sixties with active or convalescent COVID-19.

In regard to this clone: Different DNA sequences within this sample yield the same CDR3. The CDR3 here is CASSQEGGRGGGEQYF. In nucleotides, the CDR3 is TGTGCCAGCAGCCAAGAGGGAGGGCGGGGCGGAGGAGAGCAGTACTTC. V gene TRBV3-1 (or the pseudogene TRBV3-2) combines with J gene TRBJ2-7; 7 bases are a match to TRBD2. J gave up 7 bases and V 0 bases, and 12 bases lay outside the gene matches. Germline lookup yields CDR1 LGHDT and CDR2 YNNKEL (reference sequence). CDR3 length equals 16 residues.

The chain recombines TRBV19 with TRBJ2-7; 9 bases align to TRBD1. The length of the CDR3 is 13 residues. The trim removed 7 bases at V and 7 bases at J, leaving 8 bases unmatched. Germline lookup yields CDR1 LNHDA and CDR2 SQIVND (reference sequence). CDR3 protein: CASKGTGSREQYF. CDR3 bases: TGTGCCAGTAAAGGGACAGGGTCGCGTGAGCAGTACTTC.

This clone was counted a single time. The J gene is TRBJ2-1, the V gene TRBV2; 8 bases are a match to TRBD2. CDR1 SNHLY and CDR2 FYNNEI come from the germline V gene. The CDR3 sequence is 14 residues long. V shed 4 bases, J shed 4 bases, and the junction held 3 bases outside the gene matches. The DNA of the CDR3 is TGTGCCAGCAGTGGTCCTAGCGGGTACAATGAGCAGTTCTTC. Translating gives CASSGPSGYNEQFF.

This clone came up a few times. The chain uses TRBV4-2 and TRBJ2-7, with TRBD2 matching over 10 bases. The CDR3 runs to 15 residues. Trimming at V came to 4 bases and at J to 1 base, leaving 4 bases not matched to a gene. CDR1 and CDR2 (germline): LGHNA, YNFKEQ. The CDR3, as DNA: TGTGCCAGCAGCCGTGGGACTAGCGATTCCTACGAGCAGTACTTC. Protein product: CASSRGTSDSYEQYF.

This chain uses TRBV4-1 with TRBJ2-7; D is unresolved. The germline CDR1 and CDR2 sequences are MGHRA and YSYEKL. V was clipped by 4 bases and J by 2 bases, with 12 bases between them. CDR3 length: 14 residues. Here the CDR3 DNA reads TGCGCCAGCAGCCCTGGTGTGGGCCCCTACGAGCAGTACTTC. Residues: CASSPGVGPYEQYF.

CDR3 bases: TGTGCCAGTAGTATTCGCTCAGGGCAGGGACTGGGGCCCCAGCATTTT. Protein sequence: CASSIRSGQGLGPQHF. This chain connects TRBV19 to TRBJ1-5; TRBD1 is a possible D gene (5 bases). The germline CDR1 and CDR2 sequences are LNHDA and SQIVND (reference sequence). V shed 3 bases and J shed 9 bases, with 21 bases lying between them. The CDR3 runs to 16 residues.

This rearrangement joins TRBV6-5 to TRBJ2-7, with TRBD2 matching 11 bases. The CDR3 totals 14 residues. Trimming at V came to 7 bases and at J to 3 bases, leaving 5 bases not matched to a gene. Looked up from germline, CDR1 is MNHEY and CDR2 is SVGAGI. The CDR3 bases are TGTGCCAGCACTAAGGGGACTAGCGGCTACGAGCAGTACTTC. As protein: CASTKGTSGYEQYF.

In the case of this clone: The germline gene is not matched at one end of the junction; a read error may be the cause. The chain is built from TRBV7-7 and TRBJ2-2; D remains ambiguous. From germline, CDR1 is SSHAT and CDR2 FNYEAQ (reference sequence). There are 14 residues in the CDR3. CDR3 in DNA: TGTGCTAGCAGCTTAGACTTTAACACCGGGGAGCTGTTTTTT. The encoded protein is CASSLDFNTGELFF.

This chain connects TRBV19 to TRBJ1-1; 7 bases agree with TRBD1. The CDR3 is 11 residues long. The germline CDR1 and CDR2 sequences are LNHDA and SQIVND (reference sequence). V shed 3 bases, J shed 9 bases, and the junction held 1 base outside the gene matches. CDR3 protein: CASSMGQKAFF. The CDR3 bases are TGTGCCAGTAGTATGGGACAGAAAGCTTTCTTT.

This clone was seen only once. The chain joins TRBV4-2 to TRBJ2-5, with 11 bases lining up with TRBD2. Germline lookup yields CDR1 LGHNA and CDR2 YNFKEQ. Germline trimming cut 0 bases from V and 4 bases from J; bases unmatched to any gene: 10. CDR3 size: 18 residues. CDR3 in DNA: TGTGCCAGCAGCCAAGAGAGAAATAGCGGGAGGGGTGGAGAGACCCAGTACTTC. Translation: CASSQERNSGRGGETQYF.

The chain joins TRBV5-4 to TRBJ2-1; 9 bases are a match to TRBD2. CDR3 length: 16 amino acids. The germline V gene has CDR1 SGHNT and CDR2 YYREEE (reference sequence). V gave up 0 bases and J gave up 6 bases; unmatched junction bases: 7. CDR3 nucleotide sequence: TGTGCCAGCAGCTTGGCGGCGGGAGGGACCCCCAATGAGCAGTTCTTC. It encodes CASSLAAGGTPNEQFF.

The chain couples TRBV19 to TRBJ2-3, with 7 bases identical to TRBD2. The CDR3 runs to 14 residues. V was pared by 3 bases and J by 4 bases, with 4 bases of the junction left unmatched. Germline V gene lookup returns CDR1 LNHDA and CDR2 SQIVND (reference sequence). The CDR3: CASSIGGRPDTQYF. The CDR3 DNA follows: TGTGCCAGTAGTATCGGGGGGAGACCAGATACGCAGTATTTT. The entire variable domain, with the rest obtained from reference TRBV19 and TRBJ2-3, is as follows: DGGITQSPKYLFRKEGQNVTLSCEQNLNHDAMYWYRQDPGQGLRLIYYSQIVNDFQKGDIAEGYSVSREKKESFPLTVTSAQKNPTAFYLCASSIGGRPDTQYFGPGTRLTVL.

The chain uses TRBV19 and TRBJ2-1, with 8 bases fitting TRBD2. V lost 3 bases, J lost 7 bases, and 8 bases stayed unmatched. Germline CDR1 LNHDA, CDR2 SQIVND (reference sequence). CDR3 size: 15 residues. CDR3 in DNA: TGTGCCAGTAGTATCGGGAGCGGGAGAGGGAATGAGCAGTTCTTC. Translation: CASSIGSGRGNEQFF.

In its sample, this clone was seen once. The genes are TRBV3-1 (or the pseudogene TRBV3-2) and TRBJ2-5, with D maybe TRBD1 (5 bases). Germline-derived CDR1 and CDR2 are LGHDT and YNNKEL (reference sequence). The V end was cut by 4 bases, the J end by 5 bases, with 14 bases between. This CDR3 is built from 14 residues. The CDR3 sequence is CASSPTWGWETQYF. DNA for the CDR3: TGTGCCAGCAGCCCTACGTGGGGCTGGGAGACCCAGTACTTC.

The rearrangement links TRBV19 to TRBJ1-1; weak D call: TRBD1 (5 bases). Germline V CDR1 and CDR2: LNHDA, SQIVND (reference sequence). The CDR3 totals 14 residues. Trimming cost V 7 bases and J 3 bases, with 15 bases left between them. The CDR3 bases are TGTGCCAGTAAGCCATGGGGGGGTGACACTGAAGCTTTCTTT. Protein product: CASKPWGGDTEAFF. The full variable domain, with the rest looked up from reference TRBV19 and TRBJ1-1, is DGGITQSPKYLFRKEGQNVTLSCEQNLNHDAMYWYRQDPGQGLRLIYYSQIVNDFQKGDIAEGYSVSREKKESFPLTVTSAQKNPTAFYLCASKPWGGDTEAFFGQGTRLTVV.

The chain couples TRBV28 to TRBJ2-2, with 12 bases fitting TRBD1. Germline V lookup: CDR1 MDHEN, CDR2 SYDVKM. This CDR3 region has 15 residues. J lost 6 bases, V lost 7 bases, and 6 bases had no gene match. Here the CDR3 DNA reads TGTGCCAGCACCCTGGGACAGGGGGCCCCCGGGGAGCTGTTTTTT. This encodes CASTLGQGAPGELFF.

The chain couples TRBV5-6 to TRBJ1-6; D is uncertain. The CDR3 has 13 amino acids. The germline V and J ends were trimmed by 4 bases and 14 bases, with 16 bases remaining between them. Per the germline V gene, CDR1 is SGHDT and CDR2 is YYEEEE. Here the CDR3 DNA reads TGTGCCAGCAGCCTGGGTCGCTTCCGGGCCCTCCACTTT. Translated, it gives CASSLGRFRALHF.

This chain connects TRBV25-1 to TRBJ2-1, with unresolved D. From germline, CDR1 is MGHDK and CDR2 SYGVNS. This CDR3 is 15 amino acids long. The V end lost 5 bases, the J end lost 3 bases, and 14 bases lay between the germline ends. The CDR3 loop is CASSRSLGSYNEQFF. Written as DNA, the CDR3 is TGTGCCAGCAGTCGCTCTCTAGGAAGCTACAATGAGCAGTTCTTC. Looking up the rest from reference TRBV25-1 and TRBJ2-1 gives the full variable domain: EADIYQTPRYLVIGTGKKITLECSQTMGHDKMYWYQQDPGMELHLIHYSYGVNSTEKGDLSSESTVSRIRTEHFPLTLESARPSHTSQYLCASSRSLGSYNEQFFGPGTRLTVL.

This CDR3 is CASSVGLAGRANTGELFF. In DNA, the CDR3 is TGTGCCAGCAGTGTAGGTCTAGCGGGTCGAGCGAACACCGGGGAGCTGTTTTTT. This chain joins TRBV6-4 and TRBJ2-2, with 8 nucleotides matching TRBD2. The germline gives CDR1 MRHNA, CDR2 SNTAGT. The CDR3 runs to 18 residues. V lost 4 bases to trimming and J lost 0 bases; unmatched junction nucleotides: 10.

The J gene is TRBJ1-4, the V gene TRBV30; the D gene is possibly TRBD1 (6 bases). V gave up 2 bases and J gave up 4 bases, with 14 bases separating them. The CDR3 extends over 15 amino acids. In germline, CDR1 is GTSNPN, CDR2 SVGIG (reference sequence). CDR3 nucleotides: TGTGCCTGGAGTTCTTGGACAGCCGATAATGAAAAACTGTTTTTT. Translating it yields CAWSSWTADNEKLFF.

The V call is TRBV6-5, the J call TRBJ2-5; D is undetermined. Trimming removed 7 bases from V and 0 bases from J, with 6 bases in between. The CDR3 has 12 amino acids. CDR1 is MNHEY, CDR2 SVGAGI, per germline. CDR3 sequence (DNA): TGTGCCAGCACCCCGGACCAAGAGACCCAGTACTTC. Translating it yields CASTPDQETQYF.

The rearrangement joins TRBV5-1 to TRBJ1-1; 7 nucleotides line up with TRBD1. Per the germline V gene, CDR1 is SGHRS and CDR2 is YFSETQ. This CDR3 contains 15 residues. V gave up 4 bases and J gave up 5 bases; unmatched junction bases: 11. The CDR3, as DNA: TGCGCCAGCAGCCTATTCCAGTTACAGGGGACTGAAGCTTTCTTT. This translates into CASSLFQLQGTEAFF.

This clone appeared once. The chain recombines TRBV5-1 with TRBJ2-1; 11 bases line up with TRBD2. This CDR3 has 18 residues. CDR1 SGHRS and CDR2 YFSETQ come from the germline V gene. Germline trimming cut 4 bases from V and 2 bases from J; bases unmatched to any gene: 11. The CDR3 coding sequence is TGCGCCAGCAGCCCGACTAGCGGGGCCTCCGAGCCCTACAATGAGCAGTTCTTC. This translates into CASSPTSGASEPYNEQFF.

The chain has TRBV7-2 and TRBJ2-1; D remains unclear. CDR1 is SGHTA, CDR2 FQGNSA, per germline. This CDR3 is 15 amino acids long. V was trimmed by 5 bases and J by 5 bases, leaving 16 bases between them. The CDR3 is CASSQHSLFDNEQFF. Written as DNA, the CDR3 is TGTGCCAGCAGCCAACATAGCCTTTTCGACAATGAGCAGTTCTTC.

The genes are TRBV18 and TRBJ2-2, with 7 positions matching TRBD2. The CDR3 sequence is 16 residues long. V trimming: 0 bases; J trimming: 6 bases; junction bases outside the gene matches: 7. The germline CDR1 and CDR2 sequences are KGHSH and LQKENI. As DNA, the CDR3 is TGTGCCAGCTCACCACCGAACCAGGGAGGGGCCGGGGAGCTGTTTTTT. It codes for CASSPPNQGGAGELFF.

This chain joins TRBV7-7 and TRBJ1-1; no clear D. V was trimmed by 3 bases and J by 1 base, leaving 6 bases between them. CDR3 size: 13 residues. Germline assignment: CDR1 SSHAT and CDR2 FNYEAQ (reference sequence). In nucleotides, the CDR3 is TGTGCCAGCAGCTTCTCCCCGAACACTGAAGCTTTCTTT. It translates to CASSFSPNTEAFF.

The chain has TRBV27 and TRBJ2-3; 9 bases align to TRBD1. The CDR3 consists of 17 residues. Germline V gene sequence: CDR1 MNHEY, CDR2 SMNVEV (reference sequence). V dropped 0 bases and J dropped 5; count of bases not matched to a gene: 9. CDR3 region: CASSLSKGQGRQDTQYF. CDR3 DNA: TGTGCCAGCAGTTTATCTAAGGGACAGGGCCGGCAAGATACGCAGTATTTT.

This clone was counted a few times. The V call is TRBV5-1, the J call TRBJ1-1, with 7 positions matching TRBD1. From germline, CDR1 is SGHRS and CDR2 YFSETQ. The CDR3 totals 14 residues. J was trimmed by 0 bases and V by 4 bases; bases with no gene match: 3. CDR3 nucleotides: TGCGCCAGCAGCGGGACAGCCATGAACACTGAAGCTTTCTTT. It is translated as CASSGTAMNTEAFF.